The TCR beta chain described here comes from a study of tumor-infiltrating lymphocytes in primary liver carcinoma. Making TCR beta cDNA involved around 520 ng total RNA and a constant-region primer. Libraries covering TCR beta were generated through three nested multiplex PCR rounds (using a slightly modified ARM-PCR). Both of the initial two PCR rounds ran for around 9 cycles and employed TRBV1-TRBV30 forward primers alongside a C-beta reverse primer. TCRdb processed the multiplex PCR reads anew with MiXCR; each CDR3 protein has one entry. Here the sample spans about 54,000 distinct CDR3 sequences, about 80% being singletons. The study's findings and limits: Blood trailed tumors significantly in top-250-clone fraction (p = 0.039). Relative to tumor region pairs, the tumor-adjacent and tumor-blood pairs showed overlap that was lower.

Investigators took RNA and DNA out together from roughly 21-30 mg of unsorted bulk tissue. This clonotype was seen only a few times. Its antigen is as yet unknown. Germline CDR1 is LNHDA and CDR2 is SQIVND (reference sequence). The CDR3 totals 14 residues. The trim removed 3 bases at V and 8 bases at J, leaving 0 bases unmatched. Sequencing was done on a sample of liver tumor tissue from sampling region 2. Subset given: tumor region T2, inferior pole. The V gene is TRBV19, the J gene TRBJ2-2; TRBD2 matches 13 bases. The sequence came from a man in his forties or fifties with primary liver carcinoma and hepatitis B virus infection. CDR3 region: CASSMGLAGGELFF. For the CDR3, the DNA is TGTGCCAGTAGTATGGGACTAGCGGGAGGGGAGCTGTTTTTT.